Presented here are 31 T cell receptor beta chains from one specimen sequenced in a study of T cells in Graves' hyperthyroidism and ophthalmopathy. Amplification targeted TCR beta CDR3 regions from RNA transcripts. In the first-round RT-PCR of the TCR CDR3, the HTBI primer set was used. TCRdb reprocessed the multiplex PCR reads with MiXCR, giving one entry per CDR3 protein. The table shows fewer than 250,000 distinct CDR3 sequences, with about 17% occurring only once. The sequencing input was blood. The receptors come from a young woman with Graves' ophthalmopathy.

This clonotype was seen repeatedly, ten times or more. This sequence joins TRBV30 and TRBJ1-5; D remains ambiguous. V lost 0 bases, J lost 6 bases, and 12 bases lay in between. The germline gives CDR1 GTSNPN, CDR2 SVGIG (reference sequence). CDR3 length equals 14 residues. The CDR3 is CAWSVFGGVQPQHF. The DNA of the CDR3 is TGTGCCTGGAGTGTATTTGGTGGGGTTCAGCCCCAGCATTTT.

This clonotype came up many times. The chain recombines TRBV29-1 with TRBJ2-7; 9 bases line up with TRBD2. The CDR3 contains 12 residues. V trimming: 3 bases; J trimming: 4 bases; junction bases outside the gene matches: 1. Germline CDR1 SQVTM, CDR2 ANQGSEA. CDR3 region: CSVETSGYEQYF. The CDR3 DNA follows: TGCAGCGTTGAGACTAGCGGATACGAGCAGTACTTC.

The gene calls are TRBV4-1 and TRBJ1-2; tentative D call: TRBD1 (5 bases). This CDR3 region has 16 residues. Trimming shortened V by 1 base and J by 8 bases, and 20 bases separated the two germline ends. In germline, CDR1 is MGHRA, CDR2 YSYEKL. The CDR3 sequence is CASSQARGRYGDGYTF. CDR3 bases: TGCGCCAGCAGCCAAGCCCGGGGCCGCTATGGGGACGGCTACACCTTC.

This clonotype was recorded many times. The rearrangement links TRBV7-9 to TRBJ2-2; 7 bases match TRBD1. Germline CDR1 is SEHNR and CDR2 is FQNEAQ (reference sequence). The CDR3 loop spans 17 amino acids. The V and J ends lost 6 bases and 6 bases, in that order; junction bases with no gene match: 16. CDR3 DNA sequence: TGTGCCAGCAGACGTAAACCGTGGACAGGAGCCCCCGGGGAGCTGTTTTTT. It codes for CASRRKPWTGAPGELFF.

This clonotype was seen at least ten times. The V and J genes are TRBV18 and TRBJ1-1; 9 nucleotides line up with TRBD1. Trimming removed 0 bases from V and 5 bases from J; junction bases left unmatched: 7. Germline V gene sequence: CDR1 KGHSH, CDR2 LQKENI. The CDR3 length is 16 residues. CDR3 nucleotide sequence: TGTGCCAGCTCACCACCGTGGGACAGGGCCGGGACTGAAGCTTTCTTT. It translates to CASSPPWDRAGTEAFF. The complete variable domain, with remaining parts taken from reference TRBV18 and TRBJ1-1, reads NAGVMQNPRHLVRRRGQEARLRCSPMKGHSHVYWYRQLPEEGLKFMVYLQKENIIDESGMPKERFSAEFPKEGPSILRIQQVVRGDSAAYFCASSPPWDRAGTEAFFGQGTRLTVV.

The sample holds many counts of this clonotype. The chain employs TRBV20-1 and TRBJ2-7, with TRBD1 matching over 12 bases. Germline V lookup: CDR1 DFQATT, CDR2 SNEGSKA (reference sequence). The CDR3 runs to 16 residues. J lost 3 bases, V lost 3 bases, and 9 bases had no gene match. CDR3 nucleotide sequence: TGCAGTGCTAGGGGGACAGGGGGCTTGGGTGGCTACGAGCAGTACTTC. It yields the protein CSARGTGGLGGYEQYF.

This clonotype was seen more than once but under ten times. The gene calls are TRBV5-6 and TRBJ2-7, with D perhaps matching TRBD1 (5 bases). The germline V gene encodes CDR1 SGHDT and CDR2 YYEEEE. Trimming took 0 bases from V and 9 from J, leaving 22 bases between them. CDR3 length: 16 amino acids. This chain's CDR3 is CASSLGGGALVLGQYF. CDR3 bases: TGTGCCAGCAGCTTGGGAGGTGGGGCTCTCGTTCTGGGGCAGTACTTC.

This clonotype was observed at least ten times. The rearrangement joins TRBV2 to TRBJ1-5; TRBD1 is a possible D gene (5 bases). Germline CDR1 reads SNHLY; CDR2 reads FYNNEI. Trimming removed 6 bases at V and 4 bases at J, with 16 bases between. The CDR3 has 15 residues. The CDR3 DNA reads as TGTGCCAGCAGGACCGGGACCCTGGTGAATCAGCCCCAGCATTTT. This translates into CASRTGTLVNQPQHF.

Many counts were recorded for this clonotype. The V and J genes are TRBV6-1 and TRBJ1-1, with D unclear. The CDR3 has 14 amino acids. The V gene's germline CDR1 is MNHNS and CDR2 SASEGT. V lost 6 bases, J lost 0 bases, and 11 bases lay in between. In nucleotides, the CDR3 is TGTGCCAGCAGGACGAAAGGCATGAACACTGAAGCTTTCTTT. Its translation is CASRTKGMNTEAFF.

J is TRBJ1-3 and V is TRBV20-1; D is possibly TRBD1 (5 bases). The germline V and J ends were trimmed by 1 base and 1 base, with 23 bases remaining between them. The germline V gene has CDR1 DFQATT and CDR2 SNEGSKA (reference sequence). The CDR3 is made up of 19 amino acids. The CDR3 bases are TGCAGTGCTAGAGCTTTGGACACCACCGGCTCTTTTTCTGGAAACACCATATATTTT. This gives the protein CSARALDTTGSFSGNTIYF.

This clonotype has a count of ten or more. The CDR3 here is CASSLRRDSESYEQYF. CDR3 DNA sequence: TGCGCCAGCAGCCTACGACGGGACAGCGAATCCTACGAGCAGTACTTC. The chain links TRBV5-1 to TRBJ2-7; 7 bases match TRBD1. The CDR3 is made up of 16 amino acids. The ends lost 4 bases at V and 1 base at J; junction bases unmatched: 11. The germline CDR1 and CDR2 sequences are SGHRS and YFSETQ.

This clonotype was seen ten or more times. The chain is built from TRBV18 and TRBJ2-1; tentatively, D is TRBD1 (5 bases). In germline, CDR1 is KGHSH, CDR2 LQKENI. The CDR3 length is 13 residues. V lost 0 bases and J 8 bases, leaving 8 bases between the germline ends. This CDR3 is CASSPPQGDEQFF. DNA for the CDR3: TGTGCCAGCTCACCACCGCAGGGTGATGAGCAGTTCTTC.

The chain recombines TRBV5-1 with TRBJ2-3, with 10 bases fitting TRBD2. The length of the CDR3 is 16 residues. Looked up from germline, CDR1 is SGHRS and CDR2 is YFSETQ. With 0 bases clipped from V and 2 bases from J, the junction kept 3 bases outside the gene matches. For the CDR3, the DNA is TGCGCCAGCAGCTTGGGGACTAGCGGATTCACAGATACGCAGTATTTT. This encodes CASSLGTSGFTDTQYF.

This clonotype was detected ten times or more. V gene TRBV3-1 combines with J gene TRBJ2-2, with 13 bases fitting TRBD2. This CDR3 spans 19 amino acids. Germline trimming cut 4 bases from V and 2 bases from J; bases unmatched to any gene: 10. The germline CDR1 and CDR2 sequences are LGHDT and YNNKEL (reference sequence). The CDR3, as DNA: TGTGCCAGCAGCCCCAGGTTACTAGCGGGGGGGCCTAACACCGGGGAGCTGTTTTTT. The encoded protein is CASSPRLLAGGPNTGELFF. Variable domain in full (rest from reference TRBV3-1 and TRBJ2-2): DTAVSQTPKYLVTQMGNDKSIKCEQNLGHDTMYWYKQDSKKFLKIMFSYNNKELIINETVPNRFSPKSPDKAHLNLHINSLELGDSAVYFCASSPRLLAGGPNTGELFFGEGSRLTVL.

There are many counts of this clonotype. The genes are TRBV20-1 and TRBJ2-7; 8 positions match TRBD2. The germline V gene encodes CDR1 DFQATT and CDR2 SNEGSKA (reference sequence). This CDR3 has 14 residues. The ends lost 0 bases at V and 6 bases at J; junction bases unmatched: 7. In DNA, the CDR3 is TGCAGTGCTAGAGAGCAGCGGGAGTGGGTCGAGCAGTACTTC. This codes for CSAREQREWVEQYF.

This clonotype came up many times. This chain joins TRBV12-3 or TRBV12-4 and TRBJ1-1, with D maybe TRBD1 (5 bases). The germline V and J ends were trimmed by 0 bases and 4 bases, with 12 bases remaining between them. This CDR3 has 15 residues. The CDR3 protein is CASSLALGVLTEAFF. The CDR3 nucleotides are TGTGCCAGCAGTTTAGCGCTGGGGGTGCTCACTGAAGCTTTCTTT.

The genes are TRBV5-4 and TRBJ2-1; 8 bases fit TRBD2. This CDR3 is built from 19 residues. Germline V gene data show CDR1 as SGHNT and CDR2 as YYREEE (reference sequence). V lost 4 bases to trimming and J lost 2 bases; unmatched junction nucleotides: 17. The CDR3 DNA reads as TGTGCCAGCAGCCGGACGGTGGGGGCGGGGGGCTCCGCCTACAATGAGCAGTTCTTC. This encodes CASSRTVGAGGSAYNEQFF.

This clonotype was seen ten or more times. CDR3 sequence (DNA): TGTGCCAGCAGTTTTACCCCGGGACAGGGGATTGAAAAACTGTTTTTT. Residues: CASSFTPGQGIEKLFF. The rearrangement links TRBV12-3 or TRBV12-4 to TRBJ1-4; 10 positions match TRBD1. This CDR3 contains 16 residues. Trimming at V came to 3 bases and at J to 7 bases, leaving 8 bases not matched to a gene.

This clonotype has at least ten counts. The CDR3 region has the DNA TGCGCCAGCAGTTGGGGACAGAAGAAATCCTACGAGCAGTACTTC. Translated: CASSWGQKKSYEQYF. The chain has TRBV5-1 and TRBJ2-7; 7 bases fit TRBD1. CDR3 length: 15 residues. Per the germline V gene, CDR1 is SGHRS and CDR2 is YFSETQ. V trimming: 5 bases; J trimming: 1 base; junction bases outside the gene matches: 9.

This clonotype was counted ten times or more. The chain couples TRBV5-8 to TRBJ2-3; weak D call: TRBD1 (5 bases). Germline V gene sequence: CDR1 SGHTS, CDR2 YDEGEE. Trimming shortened V by 1 base and J by 6 bases, and 15 bases separated the two germline ends. The CDR3 has 15 amino acids. As DNA, the CDR3 is TGTGCCAGCAGCTTGTGGGGCGCCTCCCTGGATACGCAGTATTTT. This codes for CASSLWGASLDTQYF.

This clonotype was counted many times. V usage is TRBV28 and J usage is TRBJ1-6; D unclear. Trimming stripped 2 bases from V and 4 bases from J, with 6 bases between. This CDR3 region has 14 residues. Per germline, CDR1 MDHEN and CDR2 SYDVKM. CDR3 nucleotide sequence: TGTGCCAGCAGTTTAGCAGGTTATAATTCACCCCTCCACTTT. Translating it yields CASSLAGYNSPLHF.

This clonotype was observed at least ten times. The chain employs TRBV6-2 or TRBV6-3 and TRBJ2-7; perhaps TRBD2 as D (6 bases). The V gene's germline CDR1 is MNHEY and CDR2 SVGEGT. V dropped 3 bases and J dropped 1 base, with 7 bases sitting between them. The CDR3 has 13 residues. The CDR3 loop is CASSYGGSYEQYF. DNA of the CDR3: TGTGCCAGCAGTTATGGAGGGTCCTACGAGCAGTACTTC.

In its sample, this clonotype was seen many times. This rearrangement joins TRBV27 to TRBJ1-4; 8 nucleotides agree with TRBD1. Germline loops: CDR1 MNHEY, CDR2 SMNVEV (reference sequence). With 7 bases clipped from V and 8 bases from J, the junction kept 12 bases outside the gene matches. The CDR3 loop spans 15 amino acids. CDR3: CASTTLLRGREKLFF. CDR3 DNA: TGTGCCAGCACCACACTTCTCAGGGGGCGGGAAAAACTGTTTTTT.

Ten or more counts support this clonotype. The rearrangement uses TRBV13 and TRBJ2-7; perhaps TRBD1 as D (5 bases). Trimming removed 0 bases at V and 3 bases at J, with 15 bases between. The CDR3 has 16 amino acids. CDR1 PRHDT and CDR2 FYEKMQ come from the germline V gene (reference sequence). The CDR3 here is CASSLGVRVFVYEQYF. Here the CDR3 DNA reads TGTGCCAGCAGCTTAGGCGTCAGGGTTTTTGTCTACGAGCAGTACTTC.

This clonotype was detected only a few times. The V gene is TRBV20-1, the J gene TRBJ1-1; 7 positions agree with TRBD1. There are 13 residues in the CDR3. The germline CDR1 and CDR2 sequences are DFQATT and SNEGSKA (reference sequence). Unmatched junction bases numbered 8, after V lost 0 bases and J lost 10 bases. The CDR3 loop is CSARDSRGRTAFF. The CDR3 region has the DNA TGCAGTGCTAGAGATTCGAGGGGGCGCACAGCTTTCTTT.

Ten or more counts support this clonotype. V is TRBV2 and J is TRBJ1-1; tentative D call: TRBD1 (5 bases). CDR3 length: 13 residues. Germline V lookup: CDR1 SNHLY, CDR2 FYNNEI. V shed 3 bases and J shed 1 base, with 6 bases lying between them. The CDR3 nucleotides read TGTGCCAGCAGTGACGGGGGGAACACTGAAGCTTTCTTT. Translating it yields CASSDGGNTEAFF.

The gene calls are TRBV20-1 and TRBJ2-7; D not resolved. Germline CDR1 DFQATT, CDR2 SNEGSKA (reference sequence). V was trimmed by 0 bases and J by 2 bases, leaving 8 bases between them. The CDR3 has 13 residues. The CDR3 DNA follows: TGCAGTGCTAGAGACTATCGGACCTACGAGCAGTACTTC. Translation gives CSARDYRTYEQYF.

This clonotype was picked up many times. The genes are TRBV27 and TRBJ2-3; 10 bases agree with TRBD2. The V gene's germline CDR1 is MNHEY and CDR2 SMNVEV (reference sequence). This CDR3 contains 15 residues. V lost 8 bases to trimming and J lost 8 bases; unmatched junction nucleotides: 13. The CDR3: CASEIAGGLGLTQYF. In nucleotides, the CDR3 is TGTGCCAGCGAGATAGCGGGAGGCCTTGGCCTTACGCAGTATTTT.

This clonotype was seen a few times. The chain couples TRBV9 to TRBJ2-3; TRBD2 agrees at 7 bases. Germline loops: CDR1 SGDLS, CDR2 YYNGEE. With V trimmed by 4 bases and J by 7 bases, 15 bases remained unmatched. This CDR3 has 16 residues. The CDR3 loop is CASSPVTAGDSNTQYF. The CDR3 nucleotides read TGTGCCAGCAGCCCAGTTACCGCGGGGGATTCGAATACGCAGTATTTT.

At least ten counts were recorded for this clonotype. The gene calls are TRBV5-1 and TRBJ2-1, with D uncertain. The CDR3 consists of 14 residues. V was trimmed by 2 bases and J by 6 bases, leaving 12 bases between them. Germline V gene lookup returns CDR1 SGHRS and CDR2 YFSETQ. In DNA, the CDR3 is TGCGCCAGCAGCTTCCTCGGACGGTTCAATGAGCAGTTCTTC. Translating it yields CASSFLGRFNEQFF. The variable domain in full, with the rest retrieved from reference TRBV5-1 and TRBJ2-1, is KAGVTQTPRYLIKTRGQQVTLSCSPISGHRSVSWYQQTPGQGLQFLFEYFSETQRNKGNFPGRFSGRQFSNSRSEMNVSTLELGDSALYLCASSFLGRFNEQFFGPGTRLTVL.

The chain recombines TRBV3-1 with TRBJ2-7; 12 bases are a match to TRBD2. Trimming took 1 base from V and 9 from J; bases not matched to a gene: 10. Looked up from germline, CDR1 is LGHDT and CDR2 is YNNKEL (reference sequence). The CDR3 loop spans 16 amino acids. CDR3 amino acids: CASSQASSGRGKAQYF. CDR3 in DNA: TGTGCCAGCAGCCAAGCATCTAGCGGGAGGGGTAAAGCGCAGTACTTC.